A selection of T cell receptor beta chains follows, all from one sample in a study of cytomegalovirus exposure and HLA in healthy donors. Measured with immunoSEQ multiplex PCR; TCRdb has only the in-frame clones, and not every one. The sample shows about 82,000 clones, 85% to 95% of them seen only once. The sequencing sample was made of PBMCs. The receptors originated from a man aged 18 to 30 in good health and CMV-seronegative. Both conserved end residues are part of each CDR3. The order of the fields is D gene, J gene, clone size, V gene, CDR3 protein, CDR3 DNA. A D gene is named only where the DNA matches it firmly. Clone size is stated in some rows and not others, as once, few, many or a class when expanded.

NA TRBJ2-1 NA TRBV5-6 CASSPDSRPYNEQFF TGTGCCAGCAGCCCGGACTCCCGACCTTACAATGAGCAGTTCTTC
TRBD2 TRBJ2-7 NA TRBV5-5 CASSSRSTGGSYEQYF TGTGCCAGCAGCTCCCGATCAACGGGAGGCTCCTACGAGCAGTACTTC
TRBD2 TRBJ2-1 NA TRBV28 CASSFGTSQIDEQFF TGTGCCAGCAGTTTCGGGACTAGTCAGATCGATGAGCAGTTCTTC
NA TRBJ2-5 NA TRBV5-6 CASSLSGTQETQYF TGTGCCAGCAGCTTGTCGGGAACTCAAGAGACCCAGTACTTC
TRBD1 TRBJ1-2 NA TRBV18 CASSPSGTGASYTF TGTGCCAGCTCACCAAGTGGGACAGGGGCAAGCTACACCTTC
TRBD1 TRBJ1-2 NA TRBV27 CASSYGTGLYGYTF TGTGCCAGCAGTTACGGGACAGGGCTCTATGGCTACACCTTC
TRBD1 TRBJ1-1 NA TRBV5-6 CASSIRDRGRNTEAFF TGTGCCAGCAGTATCCGGGACAGGGGGAGGAACACTGAAGCTTTCTTT
TRBD1 TRBJ2-7 NA TRBV18 CASSPGQAAYEQYF TGTGCCAGCTCACCGGGACAGGCGGCCTACGAGCAGTACTTC
NA TRBJ2-4 NA TRBV2 CASSVVRENIQYF TGTGCCAGCAGTGTTGTCAGGGAAAACATTCAGTACTTC
TRBD2 TRBJ2-1 NA TRBV5-4 CASSFEAGGGYNEQFF TGTGCCAGCAGCTTTGAGGCGGGAGGGGGCTACAATGAGCAGTTCTTC
NA TRBJ2-5 NA TRBV7-9 CASTLQETQYF TGTGCCAGCACCCTACAAGAGACCCAGTACTTC
TRBD1 TRBJ1-2 NA TRBV13 CASSLGQGDGYTF TGTGCCAGCAGCTTAGGCCAGGGGGATGGCTACACCTTC
TRBD1 TRBJ2-1 NA TRBV6-1 CASSDVAQYRGADNEQFF TGTGCCAGCAGTGACGTAGCCCAATACAGGGGCGCCGACAATGAGCAGTTCTTC
TRBD1 TRBJ2-1 NA TRBV2 CASVGQGASEQFF TGTGCCAGCGTGGGACAGGGGGCAAGTGAGCAGTTCTTC
NA TRBJ1-1 NA TRBV7-9 CASSFLTGGTEAFF TGTGCCAGCAGCTTTCTTACCGGGGGAACTGAAGCTTTCTTT
TRBD2 TRBJ2-7 NA TRBV30 CAWSPGLADEQYF TGTGCCTGGAGCCCGGGACTAGCTGACGAGCAGTACTTC
TRBD1 TRBJ2-7 NA TRBV27 CASSLSATGGYEQYF TGTGCCAGCAGTTTATCGGCGACAGGGGGCTACGAGCAGTACTTC
NA TRBJ2-5 NA TRBV4-2 CASSQEGGGARETQYF TGTGCCAGCAGCCAAGAGGGTGGGGGGGCCAGGGAGACCCAGTACTTC
NA TRBJ1-5 NA TRBV30 CAWTNHPNQPQHF TGTGCCTGGACTAATCACCCCAATCAGCCCCAGCATTTT
NA TRBJ2-3 NA TRBV11-2 CASSLEGTDTQYF TGTGCCAGCAGCTTGGAGGGCACAGATACGCAGTATTTT
TRBD1 TRBJ2-5 NA TRBV18 CASSPPPGGETQYF TGTGCCAGCTCACCACCTCCAGGGGGAGAGACCCAGTACTTC
TRBD1 TRBJ1-1 NA TRBV6-5 CASSSPGQPAFF TGTGCCAGCAGTTCCCCGGGACAGCCAGCTTTCTTT
NA TRBJ1-5 NA TRBV6-1 CASTRISGGNQPQHF TGTGCCAGCACCCGTATATCGGGGGGCAATCAGCCCCAGCATTTT
TRBD2 TRBJ2-1 NA TRBV5-4 CASSLVGTSGPWAYNEQFF TGTGCCAGCAGCTTGGTGGGGACTAGCGGACCGTGGGCCTACAATGAGCAGTTCTTC
NA TRBJ2-7 NA TRBV4-3 CASSAGLRVWPYEQYF TGCGCCAGCAGCGCAGGTTTACGAGTTTGGCCCTACGAGCAGTACTTC
TRBD2 TRBJ2-5 NA TRBV5-4 CASSGTSGTQETQYF TGTGCCAGCAGCGGGACTAGCGGAACTCAAGAGACCCAGTACTTC
NA TRBJ2-1 NA TRBV11-2 CASSSPRHNEQFF TGTGCCAGCAGTTCCCCGCGTCACAATGAGCAGTTCTTC
TRBD2 TRBJ2-1 NA TRBV9 CASSPRSSGRDEQFF TGTGCCAGCAGCCCCCGATCTAGCGGGAGGGATGAGCAGTTCTTC
NA TRBJ2-7 NA TRBV6-1 CASIPGGRDTYEQYF TGTGCCAGCATCCCCGGGGGACGGGATACCTACGAGCAGTACTTC
TRBD2 TRBJ2-1 NA TRBV18 CASSPRTSGHYNEQFF TGTGCCAGCTCACCACGGACTAGCGGGCACTACAATGAGCAGTTCTTC
NA TRBJ1-2 few TRBV25-1 CASSAGFYGYTF TGTGCCAGCAGCGCGGGATTCTATGGCTACACCTTC
TRBD2 TRBJ2-7 NA TRBV13 CASSSRLAFYYEQYF TGTGCCAGCAGCTCAAGACTAGCGTTTTACTACGAGCAGTACTTC
NA TRBJ2-3 NA TRBV11-2 CASSQSTDTQYF TGTGCCAGCAGCCAAAGCACAGATACGCAGTATTTT
NA TRBJ1-4 NA TRBV4-1 CASSQVSGDEKLFF TGCGCCAGCAGCCAAGTTTCGGGGGATGAAAAACTGTTTTTT
TRBD2 TRBJ2-1 NA TRBV19 CASSSLGLAGVLNEQFF TGTGCCAGTAGCTCACTGGGACTAGCGGGAGTTCTCAATGAGCAGTTCTTC
NA TRBJ2-3 NA TRBV5-4 CASSLYTDTQYF TGTGCCAGCAGCCTGTACACAGATACGCAGTATTTT
NA TRBJ2-3 once TRBV14 CASSQELNPTDTQYF TGTGCCAGCAGCCAAGAACTAAACCCCACAGATACGCAGTATTTT
TRBD1 TRBJ1-5 NA TRBV6-5 CASSWDRGREPQHF TGTGCCAGCAGCTGGGACAGGGGAAGGGAGCCCCAGCATTTT
NA TRBJ2-7 NA TRBV12-5 CASGLVRQVSSYEQYF TGTGCTAGTGGTTTGGTCCGACAGGTGAGCTCCTACGAGCAGTACTTC
TRBD1 TRBJ1-3 NA TRBV18 CASSTLTGSGSGNTIYF TGTGCCAGCTCAACCCTGACAGGGTCCGGCTCTGGAAACACCATATATTTT
TRBD1 TRBJ1-2 NA TRBV19 CASFAGTGSSPNYGYTF TGTGCCAGTTTCGCCGGGACAGGGAGTTCCCCTAACTATGGCTACACCTTC
TRBD1 TRBJ2-7 NA TRBV5-4 CASSSKDRADNEQYF TGTGCCAGCAGCTCCAAGGACAGGGCCGACAACGAGCAGTACTTC
TRBD1 TRBJ1-2 NA TRBV5-4 CASSLDRGHYGYTF TGTGCCAGCAGCTTGGACAGGGGGCACTATGGCTACACCTTC
NA TRBJ1-1 once TRBV7-8 CASSLGLGRTWDTEAFF TGTGCCAGCAGCTTAGGTCTTGGGAGAACATGGGACACTGAAGCTTTCTTT
NA TRBJ1-1 NA TRBV4-2 CASSHGTNTEAFF TGTGCCAGCAGCCACGGTACGAACACTGAAGCTTTCTTT
TRBD2 TRBJ2-7 NA TRBV5-4 CASTGTSESYEQYF TGTGCCAGCACCGGGACTAGCGAGTCCTACGAGCAGTACTTC
NA TRBJ1-2 NA TRBV28 CASSLSGAGGYTF TGTGCCAGCAGTTTATCAGGGGCCGGTGGCTACACCTTC
TRBD2 TRBJ2-7 NA TRBV27 CASSFSLEGLAGYEQYF TGTGCCAGCAGTTTCAGTCTTGAGGGACTAGCCGGTTACGAGCAGTACTTC
TRBD1 TRBJ1-1 few TRBV12-5 CASGLGQGHTEAFF TGTGCTAGTGGTTTGGGACAGGGCCACACTGAAGCTTTCTTT
NA TRBJ2-7 NA TRBV5-1 CASSLEQGPYEQYF TGCGCCAGCAGCTTGGAGCAGGGCCCCTACGAGCAGTACTTC
TRBD1 TRBJ1-5 few TRBV27 CASSWTGDNQPQHF TGTGCCAGCAGTTGGACAGGGGACAATCAGCCCCAGCATTTT
TRBD1 TRBJ1-2 NA TRBV18 CASSPAGTGNYGYTF TGTGCCAGCTCACCGGCCGGGACAGGGAACTATGGCTACACCTTC
TRBD1 TRBJ1-4 NA TRBV7-9 CASGQGAGSNEKLFF TGTGCCAGCGGACAGGGGGCAGGGTCTAATGAAAAACTGTTTTTT
NA TRBJ2-3 NA TRBV2 CASSSPAGTDTQYF TGTGCCAGCAGTTCTCCCGCAGGCACAGATACGCAGTATTTT
TRBD1 TRBJ1-2 NA TRBV11-2 CASRRTGDSNYGYTF TGTGCCAGCAGACGGACAGGGGATTCTAACTATGGCTACACCTTC
TRBD2 TRBJ2-3 NA TRBV19 CASKETSGRDTQYF TGTGCCAGTAAAGAGACTAGCGGGAGAGATACGCAGTATTTT
NA TRBJ2-5 NA TRBV7-6 CASSQGLRGETQYF TGTGCCAGCAGCCAGGGACTTCGAGGAGAGACCCAGTACTTC
TRBD1 TRBJ1-1 NA TRBV27 CASRSTLGQEPKNTEAFF TGTGCCAGCAGATCTACCTTAGGACAGGAACCCAAGAACACTGAAGCTTTCTTT
NA TRBJ1-2 NA TRBV7-2 CASSLDPLDSLLYGYTF TGTGCCAGCAGCTTAGACCCCCTCGACAGCCTCCTCTATGGCTACACCTTC
NA TRBJ1-2 NA TRBV7-9 CASSRAGKDYGYTF TGTGCCAGCAGCCGGGCAGGGAAGGACTATGGCTACACCTTC